This TCR beta chain was sequenced for a study of blood T cell repertoires in COVID-19 (dated by TCRdb to 2020 to 2021). With respect to the entire study: Collaborator samples came from the United States, Italy and Spain and covered acute and convalescent phases of COVID-19. Deeply sampled blood TCRbeta repertoires from subjects exposed to, actively infected with, or recovered from COVID-19 were included in the dataset. The prospective study material was composed of cDNA or gDNA derived from T cells, B-cell-depleted T cells, or PBMCs. Samples came from the ongoing ImmuneRACE study (first 160 participants) plus 1,254 subjects from 6 global collaborators. The repertoires were made available in a free public database intended to serve as a resource for research on the immune response to SARS-CoV-2. Nearly every sample came with metadata listing a de-identified subject ID, COVID-19 status, age in years and sex. Where available, HLA class I and class II types were taken from metadata supplied by the sample provider and were not determined by assay-based typing. What the research found in general, with its limitations: Clinical and demographic metadata were provided uncurated, with the amount varying by source and participant.

Collaborating institutions collected whole blood in K2EDTA tubes following their own protocols. Collaborator samples were shipped for TCRbeta analysis as frozen whole blood, isolated PBMCs, or DNA extracted from either sample type. The immunoSEQ Assay, a bias-controlled multiplex PCR, was used to amplify TCRbeta CDR3 regions from genomic DNA. In the original analysis: Within the assay, amplification of reference gene primers was used to estimate how many nucleated cells each sample contained. To quantify the absolute abundance of each unique TCRbeta CDR3 rearrangement, sequence reads were collapsed and filtered. For each sample, productive Simpson clonality was calculated by taking the square root of Simpson's diversity index across productive rearrangements. Sourced from immuneACCESS, this table was stored by TCRdb with only in-frame sequences that have V and J called. A share of the clones is absent; for the studies checked, an unresolved V gene accounts for under half, and the remainder has no known explanation. That table supplies the V and J calls and clone size; D and trimming were determined from the DNA. The sample has around 53,000 clones on record, 87% of them singletons. Jointly, the top ten make up more than 3.5% of the sample.

Concerning this clone: Its antigen is unknown. It has no much larger one-base neighbor in the sample; base qualities were not kept.

The CDR3 holds 14 amino acids from the cysteine to the phenylalanine. The CDR3 DNA has 42 bases and is translated from base 1. V and J are trimmed by 4 bases and 5 bases, and the gene matches miss 4 bases of the junction. CDR1 and CDR2, per the germline V gene, are SGHRS and YFSETQ. This sequence originates from a man aged 45-65 years with acute or convalescent COVID-19. The sample taken for sequencing was peripheral blood. Recombination joined TRBV5-1 with TRBJ2-1, and 9 junction bases match TRBD1. Here is the DNA: TGCGCCAGCAGCCATGGACAGGGGAACAATGAGCAGTTCTTC. Its protein is CASSHGQGNNEQFF.